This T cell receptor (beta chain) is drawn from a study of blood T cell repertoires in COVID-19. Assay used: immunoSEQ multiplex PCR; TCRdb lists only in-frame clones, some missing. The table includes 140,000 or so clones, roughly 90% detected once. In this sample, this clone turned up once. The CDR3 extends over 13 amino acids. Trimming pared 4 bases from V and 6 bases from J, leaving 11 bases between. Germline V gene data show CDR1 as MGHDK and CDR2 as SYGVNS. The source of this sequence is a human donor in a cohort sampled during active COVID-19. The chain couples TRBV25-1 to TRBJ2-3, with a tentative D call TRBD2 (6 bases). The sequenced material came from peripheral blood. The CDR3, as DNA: TGTGCCAGCAGTGGTTGGGGGAGGGATACGCAGTATTTT. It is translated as CASSGWGRDTQYF.